This T cell receptor beta chain was found in a study of cytomegalovirus exposure and HLA in healthy donors. Study summary: Researchers found that approximately 85% of almost 400 genotyped donors fell within the Caucasian-associated ancestry cluster. Whole-study results and caveats: Reportedly, TCR beta sequences accurately predicted HLA-A and HLA-B alleles in most subjects. Presence/absence analysis assumed near-uniform sequencing depth across donors. TCR beta chains numbering under 200 were designated cytomegalovirus-associated.

The PCR ran on 60 Vbeta and 13 Jbeta primers. Some clones are missing from TCRdb's copy, which holds only in-frame ones; the method was immunoSEQ multiplex PCR. This table holds more than 150,000 clones, 75% to 90% found once. The ends were cut back, 5 bases at V and 0 bases at J, with 19 bases in the middle. Per the germline V gene, CDR1 is MNHEY and CDR2 is SMNVEV (reference sequence). This CDR3 region has 17 residues. Note on this clone: The target antigen is unknown.

J is TRBJ1-2 and V is TRBV27, with TRBD1 as a possible D gene (5 bases). Sequences were obtained from PBMCs. The clonotype comes from a woman under 30 in good health and CMV-seronegative. The CDR3 coding sequence is TGTGCCAGCAGTCCATCGACAGTGCTTAATCCTAACTATGGCTACACCTTC. It translates to CASSPSTVLNPNYGYTF.